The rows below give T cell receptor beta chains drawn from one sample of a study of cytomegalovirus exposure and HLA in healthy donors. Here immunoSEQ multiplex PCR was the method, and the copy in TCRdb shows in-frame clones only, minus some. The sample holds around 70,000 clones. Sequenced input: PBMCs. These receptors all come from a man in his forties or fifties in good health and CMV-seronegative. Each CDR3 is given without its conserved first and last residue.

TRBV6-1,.,ASSSVLSEQY
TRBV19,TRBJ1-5,ASRPQGVSGGNQPQH
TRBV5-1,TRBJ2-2,ASSLDGGAPGELF
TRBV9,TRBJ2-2,ASSVAPGAGELF
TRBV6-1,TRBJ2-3,ASKTAQSTDTQY
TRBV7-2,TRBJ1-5,ASSLDTTGGQPQH
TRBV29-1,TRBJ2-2,SAYRTGKAGELF
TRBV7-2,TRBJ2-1,ASSTREPYNEQF
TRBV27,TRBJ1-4,ASSSLTASNEKLF
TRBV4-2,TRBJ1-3,ASSFIAGIPGNTIY
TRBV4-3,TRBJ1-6,ASSQDRTYSPLH
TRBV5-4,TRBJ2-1,ASSAASGRANEQF
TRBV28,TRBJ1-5,ASSPTGTGGHQPQH
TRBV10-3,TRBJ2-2,AISEGLAGNTGELF
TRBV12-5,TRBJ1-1,ASGLVLAQGMTEAF
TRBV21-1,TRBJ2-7,ASSNDLAHEQY
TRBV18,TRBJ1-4,ASSLPGANEKLF
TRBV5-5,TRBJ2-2,ASSLFSGGYGELF
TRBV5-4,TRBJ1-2,ASTQAARGGYT
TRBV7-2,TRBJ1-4,ASSPNRATNEKLF